One and the same sample provided the 26 T cell receptor beta chains below, sequenced in a study of blood T cell repertoires in COVID-19. The data were produced by immunoSEQ multiplex PCR, yet TCRdb's version contains in-frame clones alone and is incomplete. This table has about 310,000 clones, roughly 89% appearing once. Sample: PBMCs or T cells enriched from blood (not recorded which). These receptor sequences come from a man aged 60-69 years who had recovered from COVID-19.

V and J are TRBV15 and TRBJ2-5; D uncertain. Germline assignment: CDR1 LNHNV and CDR2 YYDKDF (reference sequence). The CDR3 is 14 amino acids. V was cut by 0 bases and J by 5 bases, with 10 bases left in between. CDR3 residues: CATSRDRLRETQYF. As DNA, the CDR3 is TGTGCCACCAGCAGAGATCGCCTACGGGAGACCCAGTACTTC.

The V gene is TRBV5-4, the J gene TRBJ2-7, with 10 nucleotides matching TRBD1. Germline V CDR1 and CDR2: SGHNT, YYREEE (reference sequence). The CDR3 runs 16 residues. Trimming removed 5 bases from V and 7 bases from J; junction bases left unmatched: 15. In DNA, the CDR3 is TGTGCCAGCAGACAAAGGACAGGGGGGCGGCGAGGGGAGCAGTACTTC. Translation gives CASRQRTGGRRGEQYF. Full variable domain (outside the CDR3, taken from reference TRBV5-4 and TRBJ2-7): ETGVTQSPTHLIKTRGQQVTLRCSSQSGHNTVSWYQQALGQGPQFIFQYYREEENGRGNFPPRFSGLQFPNYSSELNVNALELDDSALYLCASRQRTGGRRGEQYFGPGTRLTVT.

The chain uses TRBV3-1 (or the pseudogene TRBV3-2) and TRBJ2-1, with 8 bases identical to TRBD1. The CDR3 contains 14 residues. Germline V gives CDR1 LGHDT, CDR2 YNNKEL (reference sequence). Germline trimming cut 7 bases from V and 2 bases from J; bases unmatched to any gene: 4. The CDR3 loop reads CASNGQGPYNEQFF. CDR3 bases: TGTGCCAGCAATGGACAGGGTCCCTACAATGAGCAGTTCTTC.

J is TRBJ1-2 and V is TRBV28; D is unclear. Trimming removed 2 bases at V and 4 bases at J, with 14 bases between. The V gene's germline CDR1 is MDHEN and CDR2 SYDVKM. The CDR3 runs 15 residues. The CDR3, as DNA: TGTGCCAGCAGTTTACCTGACGGGTCGGGCTATGGCTACACCTTC. Amino acids: CASSLPDGSGYGYTF.

The chain joins TRBV2 to TRBJ1-3; D remains unclear. Germline V gene lookup returns CDR1 SNHLY and CDR2 FYNNEI. V was clipped by 8 bases and J by 8 bases, with 10 bases between them. The CDR3 sequence is 11 residues long. CDR3 nucleotide sequence: TGTGCCAGCGCAAGTGAGGACACCATATATTTT. It is translated as CASASEDTIYF.

About this clone: This sample includes further DNA sequences coding for the same CDR3. The J gene is TRBJ2-5, the V gene TRBV2, with 7 bases fitting TRBD2. From germline, CDR1 is SNHLY and CDR2 FYNNEI. The CDR3 totals 12 residues. Losses at the gene ends were 4 bases for V and 4 bases for J; bases not matched to a gene: 0. The CDR3 here is CASSGGGETQYF. The CDR3 region has the DNA TGTGCCAGCAGTGGGGGGGGAGAGACCCAGTACTTC. The variable domain in full, with the rest retrieved from reference TRBV2 and TRBJ2-5, is EPEVTQTPSHQVTQMGQEVILRCVPISNHLYFYWYRQILGQKVEFLVSFYNNEISEKSEIFDDQFSVERPDGSNFTLKIRSTKLEDSAMYFCASSGGGETQYFGPGTRLLVL.

About this clone itself: Because the CDR3's place on the DNA is in doubt, the DNA is left out and the CDR3 is given as listed by TCRdb. The chain combines TRBV27 with TRBJ1-2; the table's D call, TRBD1, has no DNA check behind it. Germline V lookup: CDR1 MNHEY, CDR2 SMNVEV (reference sequence). 15 amino acids form the CDR3, both terminal residues included. The CDR3 region is CASSLGTGQGGGYTF.

The genes are TRBV7-9 and TRBJ2-2; the match to TRBD2 covers 8 bases. CDR1 SEHNR and CDR2 FQNEAQ come from the germline V gene (reference sequence). There are 15 residues in the CDR3. J gave up 6 bases and V 2 bases, and 5 bases lay outside the gene matches. The CDR3 region has the DNA TGTGCCAGCAGCTTAACTAGCGGTCGAGCCGGGGAGCTGTTTTTT. It is translated as CASSLTSGRAGELFF. Full variable domain (rest looked up from reference TRBV7-9 and TRBJ2-2): DTGVSQNPRHKITKRGQNVTFRCDPISEHNRLYWYRQTLGQGPEFLTYFQNEAQLEKSRLLSDRFSAERPKGSFSTLEIQRTEQGDSAMYLCASSLTSGRAGELFFGEGSRLTVL.

The V call is TRBV9, the J call TRBJ2-3; D is uncertain. Germline V gives CDR1 SGDLS, CDR2 YYNGEE. Trimming shortened V by 3 bases and J by 4 bases, and 15 bases separated the two germline ends. This CDR3 is 15 amino acids long. This chain's CDR3 is CASSALGRWSDTQYF. CDR3 nucleotide sequence: TGTGCCAGCAGCGCTCTAGGAAGGTGGTCAGATACGCAGTATTTT. The full variable domain, its missing parts supplied by reference TRBV9 and TRBJ2-3, is DSGVTQTPKHLITATGQRVTLRCSPRSGDLSVYWYQQSLDQGLQFLIQYYNGEERAKGNILERFSAQQFPDLHSELNLSSLELGDSALYFCASSALGRWSDTQYFGPGTRLTVL.

The rearrangement uses TRBV4-2 and TRBJ2-2; 10 nucleotides match TRBD2. Germline V gives CDR1 LGHNA, CDR2 YNFKEQ. J lost 1 base, V lost 4 bases, and 3 bases had no gene match. The CDR3 loop spans 16 amino acids. The chain's CDR3 is CASSPWTSGNTGELFF. DNA for the CDR3: TGTGCCAGCAGCCCCTGGACTAGCGGGAACACCGGGGAGCTGTTTTTT.

The chain links TRBV4-2 to TRBJ1-2, with 8 bases aligning to TRBD1. Per the germline V gene, CDR1 is LGHNA and CDR2 is YNFKEQ. This CDR3 has 15 amino acids. V shed 4 bases and J 7 bases; nucleotides not matched to a gene: 11. The DNA for the CDR3 is TGTGCCAGCAGCCTCGAGCTGGCAGGGGGCCGTGGCTACACCTTC. Amino acid sequence: CASSLELAGGRGYTF.

The CDR3 loop is CASSGEGNSNQPQHF. The CDR3 coding sequence is TGTGCCAGTAGTGGGGAGGGGAATAGCAATCAGCCCCAGCATTTT. The chain links TRBV19 to TRBJ1-5, with D possibly being TRBD1 (5 bases). Germline CDR1 and CDR2: LNHDA and SQIVND (reference sequence). V was trimmed by 5 bases and J by 0 bases, leaving 11 bases between them. CDR3 size: 15 residues. The whole variable domain, filled in from reference TRBV19 and TRBJ1-5, reads DGGITQSPKYLFRKEGQNVTLSCEQNLNHDAMYWYRQDPGQGLRLIYYSQIVNDFQKGDIAEGYSVSREKKESFPLTVTSAQKNPTAFYLCASSGEGNSNQPQHFGDGTRLSIL.

The J gene is TRBJ2-1, the V gene TRBV4-1; maybe TRBD2 (5 bases). Germline CDR1 MGHRA, CDR2 YSYEKL. This CDR3 region has 13 residues. V was pared by 1 base and J by 4 bases, with 5 bases between. Written as DNA, the CDR3 is TGCGCCAGCAGCCAAGGGACTTACAATGAGCAGTTCTTC. It yields the protein CASSQGTYNEQFF.

J is TRBJ2-3 and V is TRBV7-3, with D possibly matching TRBD1 (6 bases). Per germline, CDR1 SGHTA and CDR2 FQGTGA. Trimming removed 0 bases from V and 2 bases from J, with 18 bases in between. This CDR3 spans 18 amino acids. Here the CDR3 reads CASSLTPAGTRDTDTQYF. The DNA of the CDR3 is TGTGCCAGCAGCTTAACCCCGGCCGGGACAAGGGACACAGATACGCAGTATTTT.

The rearrangement uses TRBV23-1 and TRBJ2-5; the D is unclear. TRBV23-1 is an ORF, and what it does is uncertain. The CDR3 sequence is 16 residues long. V was pared by 1 base and J by 0 bases, with 12 bases between. For the CDR3, the DNA is TGCGCCAGCAGTCAATTAGAATGGCGGTACCAAGAGACCCAGTACTTC. This sequence encodes CASSQLEWRYQETQYF.

V is TRBV5-1 and J is TRBJ2-3; D is possibly TRBD1 (5 bases). V lost 0 bases, J lost 3 bases, and 5 bases lay in between. There are 13 residues in the CDR3. Germline-derived CDR1 and CDR2 are SGHRS and YFSETQ. The CDR3 DNA sequence: TGCGCCAGCAGCTTGGAGGGGACAGATACGCAGTATTTT. Amino acids: CASSLEGTDTQYF.

The J gene is TRBJ2-7, the V gene TRBV9; the D gene is possibly TRBD2 (5 bases). The CDR3 is 14 amino acids. Germline CDR1 reads SGDLS; CDR2 reads YYNGEE. Deletions cut 0 bases from V and 1 base from J, with 8 bases between. CDR3 DNA: TGTGCCAGCAGCGTAGGGGAGCTTTCCTACGAGCAGTACTTC. Protein sequence: CASSVGELSYEQYF.

The chain links TRBV18 to TRBJ1-4, with TRBD1 matching over 7 bases. Germline V lookup: CDR1 KGHSH, CDR2 LQKENI. This CDR3 spans 14 amino acids. The V and J ends lost 4 bases and 5 bases, in that order; junction bases with no gene match: 4. The CDR3 sequence is CASSRDRQNEKLFF. CDR3 sequence (DNA): TGTGCCAGCTCACGGGACAGACAAAATGAAAAACTGTTTTTT.

The chain employs TRBV11-2 and TRBJ1-2; no clear D gene. V dropped 5 bases and J dropped 6 bases, with 13 bases sitting between them. CDR1 and CDR2 from the germline V gene are SGHAT and FQNNGV. The CDR3 contains 13 residues. CDR3 amino acids: CASSPRTHNGYTF. CDR3 sequence (DNA): TGTGCCAGCAGCCCCAGAACCCACAATGGCTACACCTTC.

The V and J genes are TRBV3-1 (or the pseudogene TRBV3-2) and TRBJ1-1, with D perhaps matching TRBD1 (5 bases). CDR3 size: 15 residues. Per germline, CDR1 LGHDT and CDR2 YNNKEL (reference sequence). Trimming removed 7 bases from V and 1 base from J, with 16 bases in between. CDR3 region: CASTASSGGNTEAFF. CDR3 coding DNA: TGTGCCAGCACCGCCTCGTCCGGGGGGAACACTGAAGCTTTCTTT.

V usage is TRBV4-2 and J usage is TRBJ1-1, with 12 bases fitting TRBD1. The germline CDR1 and CDR2 sequences are LGHNA and YNFKEQ. The CDR3 covers 15 residues. V was pared by 2 bases and J by 11 bases, with 9 bases of the junction left unmatched. The CDR3 coding sequence is TGTGCCAGCAGCCAACCGGGACAGGGGGCCGGGGAGGCTTTCTTT. Its protein product is CASSQPGQGAGEAFF.

This clone was found a few times. The V and J genes are TRBV11-3 and TRBJ2-6; TRBD2 might be the D (5 bases). Germline V gene lookup returns CDR1 SGHNT and CDR2 YENEEA. V lost 5 bases, J lost 5 bases, and 13 bases lay in between. The CDR3 is 15 amino acids. The CDR3 region is CASSQTGSRANVLTF. For the CDR3, the DNA is TGTGCCAGCAGCCAAACGGGGAGCCGGGCCAACGTCCTGACTTTC.

V is TRBV21-1 and J is TRBJ2-7; the table's D call, TRBD2, was not checked against the DNA. TRBV21-1 is designated a pseudogene. This CDR3 is built from 13 residues. CDR3 loop: CASSKFPVYEQYF. In nucleotides, the CDR3 is TGTGCCAGCAGCAAATTCCCTGTTTACGAGCAGTACTTC.

V is TRBV4-3 and J is TRBJ2-1; tentatively, D is TRBD2 (6 bases). V shed 0 bases and J shed 0 bases, with 9 bases lying between them. Germline-derived CDR1 and CDR2 are LGHNA and YSLEER. This CDR3 is 16 amino acids long. In DNA, the CDR3 is TGCGCCAGCAGCCAAGACGGACTAAGCTCCTACAATGAGCAGTTCTTC. This gives the protein CASSQDGLSSYNEQFF.

The genes are TRBV10-1 and TRBJ2-5; possible D gene TRBD1, 6 bases. Germline assignment: CDR1 WNHNN and CDR2 SYGVQD (reference sequence). The CDR3 length is 16 residues. The germline V and J ends were trimmed by 2 bases and 0 bases, with 13 bases remaining between them. The CDR3 sequence: CASSEGFGTHQETQYF. The CDR3 DNA follows: TGCGCCAGCAGTGAGGGTTTCGGGACACACCAAGAGACCCAGTACTTC.

The chain links TRBV29-1 to TRBJ2-7; D perhaps matches TRBD2 (6 bases). Germline V lookup: CDR1 SQVTM, CDR2 ANQGSEA. The ends were cut back, 0 bases at V and 3 bases at J, with 12 bases in the middle. The CDR3 extends over 14 amino acids. The CDR3 nucleotides read TGCAGCGTTGAAGAGGGGCGGGGAGTCTACGAGCAGTACTTC. Encoded protein: CSVEEGRGVYEQYF.